This T cell receptor (beta chain) was found in a study of T cells in Graves' hyperthyroidism and ophthalmopathy. This CDR3 spans 14 amino acids. Germline loops: CDR1 SGHTA, CDR2 FQGNSA. V was pared by 1 base and J by 8 bases, with 12 bases between. This clonotype was seen many times. Exclusions: uncontrolled infection, other autoimmune disease, pregnancy, lactation. Extraction of PBMCs used roughly 9.4 ml of fresh peripheral blood. Regions amplified from RNA transcripts were the TCR beta CDR3 regions. The HTBI primer set served for first-round RT-PCR of the TCR CDR3. TCRdb analysed the multiplex PCR reads with MiXCR anew, one entry per CDR3 protein. The top ten hold roughly 3.3% of the sample, which has hundreds of thousands of distinct CDR3 sequences, approximately 15% seen once.

This chain joins TRBV7-2 and TRBJ2-1; D not resolved. The receptor was derived from a woman between 35 and 50 years old with Graves' ophthalmopathy. Source material: blood. The CDR3 spells CASSLGLSTDEQFF. Here the CDR3 DNA reads TGTGCCAGCAGCTTAGGGCTATCCACAGATGAGCAGTTCTTC. Together with reference TRBV7-2 and TRBJ2-1, the CDR3 gives the full variable domain: GAGVSQSPSNKVTEKGKDVELRCDPISGHTALYWYRQSLGQGLEFLIYFQGNSAPDKSGLPSDRFSAERTGGSVSTLTIQRTQQEDSAVYLCASSLGLSTDEQFFGPGTRLTVL.